This T cell receptor beta chain was retrieved from a study of post-analysis software for immune sequencing data. Background on the study: The courses of disease that were included comprised relapsing-remitting, secondary progressive and progressive-relapsing multiple sclerosis.

Unique molecular identifiers were carried by the TCR beta cDNA libraries. About 500,000 cDNA molecules came from around 0.96 to 9.9 million T cells. TCRdb re-analysed the PCR reads in MiXCR, keeping a single row per CDR3 protein. Here the sample spans 750,000 to 950,000 distinct CDR3 sequences, about 53% being singletons. General study points: Compared against controls, patients with multiple sclerosis displayed significantly lower normalized Chao1 diversity. Strong co-clustering by F measure linked samples that shared a preparation batch.

Points on this clonotype: Its antigen is unidentified.

Material for sequencing was blood. The TCR originated in a girl aged 5 to 17 with multiple sclerosis.

The DNA for the CDR3 is TGTGCCAGCAGCTGGTCTGGAGGGAGCCCTGTTCCCGGCTATGGCTACACCTTC. It specifies CASSWSGGSPVPGYGYTF. V usage is TRBV5-5 and J usage is TRBJ1-2; D not resolved. V gave up 3 bases and J gave up 4 bases, with 25 bases separating them. Per germline, CDR1 SGHKS and CDR2 YYEKEE (reference sequence). The CDR3 extends over 18 amino acids.